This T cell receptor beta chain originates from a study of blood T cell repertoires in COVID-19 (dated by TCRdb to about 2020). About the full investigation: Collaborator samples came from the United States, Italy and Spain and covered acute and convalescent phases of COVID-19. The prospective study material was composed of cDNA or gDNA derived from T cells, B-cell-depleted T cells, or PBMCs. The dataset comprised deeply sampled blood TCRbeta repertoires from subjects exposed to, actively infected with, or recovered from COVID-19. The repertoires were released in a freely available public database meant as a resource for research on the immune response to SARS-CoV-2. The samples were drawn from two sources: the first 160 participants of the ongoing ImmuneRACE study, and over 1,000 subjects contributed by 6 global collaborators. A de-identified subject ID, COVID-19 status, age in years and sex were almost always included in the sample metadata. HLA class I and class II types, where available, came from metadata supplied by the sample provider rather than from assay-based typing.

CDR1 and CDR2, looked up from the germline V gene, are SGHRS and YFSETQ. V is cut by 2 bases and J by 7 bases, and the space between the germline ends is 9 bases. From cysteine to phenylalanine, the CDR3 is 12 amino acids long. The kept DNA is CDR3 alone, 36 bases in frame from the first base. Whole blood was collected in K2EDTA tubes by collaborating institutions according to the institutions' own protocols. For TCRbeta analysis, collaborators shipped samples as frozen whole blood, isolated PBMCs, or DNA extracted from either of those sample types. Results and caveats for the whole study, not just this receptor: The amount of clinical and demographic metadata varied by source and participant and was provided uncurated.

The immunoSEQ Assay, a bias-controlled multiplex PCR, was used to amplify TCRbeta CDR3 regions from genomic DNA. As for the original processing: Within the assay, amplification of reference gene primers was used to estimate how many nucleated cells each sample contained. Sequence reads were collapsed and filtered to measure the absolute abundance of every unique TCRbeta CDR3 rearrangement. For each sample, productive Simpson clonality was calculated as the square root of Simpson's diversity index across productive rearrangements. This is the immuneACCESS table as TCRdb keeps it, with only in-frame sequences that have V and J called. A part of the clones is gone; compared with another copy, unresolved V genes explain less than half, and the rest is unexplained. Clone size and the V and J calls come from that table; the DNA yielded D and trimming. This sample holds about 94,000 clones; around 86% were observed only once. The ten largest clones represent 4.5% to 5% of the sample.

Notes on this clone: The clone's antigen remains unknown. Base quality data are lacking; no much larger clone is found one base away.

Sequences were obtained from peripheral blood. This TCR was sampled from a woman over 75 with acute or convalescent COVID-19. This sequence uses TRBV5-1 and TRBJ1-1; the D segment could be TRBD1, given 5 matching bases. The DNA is TGCGCCAGCAGCTTCGGGCAGGGTGAAGCTTTCTTT. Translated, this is CASSFGQGEAFF.